The rows below give T cell receptor beta chains drawn from one sample of a study of cytomegalovirus exposure and HLA in healthy donors. Data came from immunoSEQ multiplex PCR; TCRdb stores just in-frame clones and leaves some out. The top ten clones hold about 4.4% of a sample with about 100,000 clones, 81% of them seen once. Sequenced input: PBMCs. The source of these receptors is a woman in her 70s in good health and CMV-seropositive. The CDR3 runs from the conserved cysteine through the conserved F or W. D genes are given only for firm matches. Size is omitted from some rows. Given values are once, few, many or a class for expanded clones.

V gene,D gene,J gene,clone size,CDR3 protein,CDR3 DNA
TRBV6-1,NA,TRBJ2-3,NA,CASNRVEGRTDTQYF,TGTGCCAGCAACCGGGTGGAAGGTAGAACAGATACGCAGTATTTT
TRBV7-3,NA,TRBJ1-1,NA,CASSQDGVNTEAFF,TGTGCCAGCAGCCAGGACGGGGTGAACACTGAAGCTTTCTTT
TRBV14,NA,TRBJ1-2,NA,CASSQSRGISYGYTF,TGTGCCAGCAGCCAGAGCAGGGGAATTTCATATGGCTACACCTTC
TRBV7-9,TRBD2,TRBJ2-5,NA,CASSLYGREETQYF,TGTGCCAGCAGCTTATACGGGAGGGAAGAGACCCAGTACTTC
TRBV28,NA,TRBJ2-1,NA,CASSFYRALNNEQFF,TGTGCCAGCAGTTTTTACAGGGCGCTGAACAATGAGCAGTTCTTC
TRBV29-1,TRBD1,TRBJ2-3,NA,CSVGGTGERHTDTQYF,TGCAGCGTTGGGGGGACAGGGGAACGGCATACAGATACGCAGTATTTT
TRBV6-5,NA,TRBJ1-5,NA,CACQGRGNQPQHF,TGTGCCTGTCAGGGACGGGGGAATCAGCCCCAGCATTTT
TRBV20-1,NA,TRBJ2-1,few,CSARNSLEQFF,TGCAGTGCTAGAAATTCTCTTGAGCAGTTCTTC
TRBV18,TRBD1,TRBJ1-4,NA,CASSPDHFPTGIRLFF,TGTGCCAGCTCACCTGACCATTTTCCGACAGGGATTAGGCTGTTTTTT
TRBV9,NA,TRBJ2-5,NA,CASSVGGIGGETQYF,TGTGCCAGCAGCGTAGGCGGGATCGGAGGGGAGACCCAGTACTTC
TRBV15,NA,TRBJ1-1,NA,CATSRERRTEAFF,TGTGCCACCAGCAGAGAAAGGAGGACTGAAGCTTTCTTT
TRBV7-6,TRBD2,TRBJ2-7,NA,CASSSLAGNTEQYF,TGTGCCAGCAGCTCCCTAGCGGGAAATACCGAGCAGTACTTC
TRBV19,NA,TRBJ2-7,NA,CASSRQGRASYEQYF,TGTGCCAGTAGTAGGCAAGGGCGGGCCTCCTACGAGCAGTACTTC
TRBV7-3,TRBD2,TRBJ2-1,NA,CASSLGGRKDEQFF,TGTGCCAGCAGCTTAGGCGGGAGGAAGGATGAGCAGTTCTTC
TRBV15,NA,TRBJ1-3,NA,CATSRAGDDSGNTIYF,TGTGCCACCAGCAGAGCAGGGGACGACTCTGGAAACACCATATATTTT
TRBV7-2,NA,TRBJ2-2,few,CASRQGGVPNTGELFF,TGTGCCAGCAGGCAGGGGGGCGTTCCGAACACCGGGGAGCTGTTTTTT
TRBV7-9,TRBD1,TRBJ1-2,once,CASSPTTGNGYTF,TGTGCCAGCAGCCCTACGACAGGGAATGGCTACACCTTC
TRBV2,TRBD1,TRBJ2-7,few,CASGEQGYEQYF,TGTGCCAGCGGAGAACAGGGGTACGAGCAGTACTTC
TRBV14,TRBD1,TRBJ2-2,NA,CASSQQGANTGELFF,TGTGCCAGCAGCCAACAGGGGGCGAACACCGGGGAGCTGTTTTTT
TRBV10-1,NA,TRBJ1-5,NA,CASSESPAGGKPQHF,TGCGCCAGCAGTGAGTCACCGGCTGGGGGGAAGCCCCAGCATTTT
TRBV11-3,NA,TRBJ2-7,NA,CASSLDQGTYEQYF,TGTGCCAGCAGCTTAGACCAGGGTACCTACGAGCAGTACTTC
TRBV6-6,TRBD1,TRBJ2-5,NA,CASRPDRGSETQYF,TGTGCCAGCAGACCCGACAGGGGCTCAGAGACCCAGTACTTC
TRBV5-1,TRBD1,TRBJ1-2,NA,CASSDTGGYNYGYTF,TGCGCCAGCAGCGATACAGGGGGATATAACTATGGCTACACCTTC
TRBV6-1,NA,TRBJ1-2,NA,CASRYYATYGYTF,TGTGCCAGCAGGTACTACGCAACCTATGGCTACACCTTC
TRBV7-9,NA,TRBJ1-5,once,CASSPPGGNQPQHF,TGTGCCAGCAGCCCCCCGGGGGGCAATCAGCCCCAGCATTTT
TRBV28,TRBD2,TRBJ2-5,NA,CASSLSYHEAVRSAGEETQYF,TGTGCCAGCAGTTTATCTTATCACGAGGCGGTCCGGTCCGCGGGGGAAGAGACCCAGTACTTC
TRBV19,NA,TRBJ1-2,NA,CASSPGGPPSYGYTF,TGTGCCAGTAGTCCTGGAGGGCCTCCCAGCTATGGCTACACCTTC
TRBV29-1,TRBD1,TRBJ2-2,NA,CSVEGDSANTGELFF,TGCAGCGTTGAAGGGGACAGCGCGAACACCGGGGAGCTGTTTTTT
TRBV7-2,NA,TRBJ2-2,NA,CASSFLRAGGSTGELFF,TGTGCCAGCAGCTTCCTCCGTGCCGGAGGGAGCACCGGGGAGCTGTTTTTT
TRBV5-4,NA,TRBJ2-5,few,CASSLGGNVAKTQYF,TGTGCCAGCAGCTTGGGCGGGAATGTCGCCAAGACCCAGTACTTC
TRBV5-4,TRBD1,TRBJ1-1,NA,CASCLQGATEAFF,TGTGCCAGCTGCTTACAGGGGGCCACTGAAGCTTTCTTT
TRBV2,NA,TRBJ2-5,NA,CASSEGSSGETQYF,TGTGCCAGCAGTGAGGGGTCCAGCGGGGAGACCCAGTACTTC
TRBV7-2,TRBD2,TRBJ2-1,NA,CASSLVLAAYNEQFF,TGTGCCAGCAGCTTAGTACTAGCGGCCTACAATGAGCAGTTCTTC
TRBV4-1,TRBD1,TRBJ2-7,NA,CASSPTGTGLPYEQYF,TGCGCCAGCAGCCCGACCGGGACAGGGCTTCCCTACGAGCAGTACTTC
TRBV25-1,NA,TRBJ2-2,few,CASRSTGNTGELFF,TGTGCCAGCAGATCGACGGGGAACACCGGGGAGCTGTTTTTT
TRBV11-2,NA,TRBJ2-7,NA,CASSLSIGDEQYF,TGTGCCAGCAGTTTATCGATAGGGGACGAGCAGTACTTC
TRBV15,NA,TRBJ2-7,NA,CATSRNRGQPYEQYF,TGTGCCACCAGCAGGAATAGGGGACAACCTTACGAGCAGTACTTC
TRBV30,TRBD2,TRBJ2-1,NA,CAWRTSGTNEQFF,TGTGCCTGGAGGACTAGCGGGACCAATGAGCAGTTCTTC
TRBV30,TRBD2,TRBJ2-1,few,CAWSRGLAFYNEQFF,TGTGCCTGGAGTAGAGGACTAGCGTTTTACAATGAGCAGTTCTTC
TRBV5-6,TRBD1,TRBJ2-3,NA,CASSFYLGQALSTDTQYF,TGTGCCAGCAGCTTTTACTTAGGACAGGCCCTGAGCACAGATACGCAGTATTTT